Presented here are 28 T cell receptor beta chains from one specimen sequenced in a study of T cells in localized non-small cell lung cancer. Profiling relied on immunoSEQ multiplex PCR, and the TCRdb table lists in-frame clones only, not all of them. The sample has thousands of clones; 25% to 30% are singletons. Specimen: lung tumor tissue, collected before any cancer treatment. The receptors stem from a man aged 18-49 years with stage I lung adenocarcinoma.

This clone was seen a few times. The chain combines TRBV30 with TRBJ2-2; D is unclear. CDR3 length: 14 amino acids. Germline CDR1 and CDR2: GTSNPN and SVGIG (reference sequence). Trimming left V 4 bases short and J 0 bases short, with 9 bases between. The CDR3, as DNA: TGTGCCTGGAATGTGGTCCCGAACACCGGGGAGCTGTTTTTT. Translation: CAWNVVPNTGELFF. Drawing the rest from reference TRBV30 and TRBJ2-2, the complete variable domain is SQTIHQWPATLVQPVGSPLSLECTVEGTSNPNLYWYRQAAGRGLQLLFYSVGIGQISSEVPQNLSASRPQDRQFILSSKKLLLSDSGFYLCAWNVVPNTGELFFGEGSRLTVL.

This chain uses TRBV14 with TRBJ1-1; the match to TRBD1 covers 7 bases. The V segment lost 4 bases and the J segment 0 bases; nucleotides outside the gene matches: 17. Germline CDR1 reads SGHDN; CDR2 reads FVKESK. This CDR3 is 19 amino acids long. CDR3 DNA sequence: TGTGCCAGCAGCCTATCCGACAGGGCAAGATCTGGCATGAACACTGAAGCTTTCTTT. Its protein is CASSLSDRARSGMNTEAFF.

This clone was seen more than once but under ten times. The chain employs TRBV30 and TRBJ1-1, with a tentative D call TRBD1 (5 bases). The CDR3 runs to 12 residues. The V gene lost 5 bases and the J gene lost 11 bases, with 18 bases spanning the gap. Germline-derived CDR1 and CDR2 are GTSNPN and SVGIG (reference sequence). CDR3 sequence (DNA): TGTGCCTGGCTAACAGGAGGCGATAGGGCTTTCTTT. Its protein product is CAWLTGGDRAFF.

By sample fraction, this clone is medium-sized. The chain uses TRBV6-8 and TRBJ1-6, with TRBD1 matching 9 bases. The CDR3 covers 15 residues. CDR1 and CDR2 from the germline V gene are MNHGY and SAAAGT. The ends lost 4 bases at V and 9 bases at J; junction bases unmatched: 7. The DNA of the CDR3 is TGTGCCAGCAGTTTTAAACAGGGGGCAGGTTCACCCCTCCACTTT. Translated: CASSFKQGAGSPLHF.

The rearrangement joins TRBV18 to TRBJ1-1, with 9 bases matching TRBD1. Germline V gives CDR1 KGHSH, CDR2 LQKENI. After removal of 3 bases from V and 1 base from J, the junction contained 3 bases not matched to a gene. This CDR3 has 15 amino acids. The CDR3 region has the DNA TGTGCCAGCTCACCCGACAGGGGGAGGAACACTGAAGCTTTCTTT. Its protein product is CASSPDRGRNTEAFF.

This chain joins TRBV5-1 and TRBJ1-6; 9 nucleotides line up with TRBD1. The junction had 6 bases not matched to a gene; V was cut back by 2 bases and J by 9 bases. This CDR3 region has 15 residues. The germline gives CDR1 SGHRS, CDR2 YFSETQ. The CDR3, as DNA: TGCGCCAGCAGCTTAAAGGGACAGGGAAGTTCACCCCTCCACTTT. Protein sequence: CASSLKGQGSSPLHF.

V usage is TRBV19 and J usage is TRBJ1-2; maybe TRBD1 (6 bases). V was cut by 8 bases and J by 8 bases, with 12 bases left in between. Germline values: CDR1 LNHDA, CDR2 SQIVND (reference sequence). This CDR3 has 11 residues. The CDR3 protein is CASWGAGGYTF. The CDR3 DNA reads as TGTGCCAGTTGGGGGGCCGGCGGCTACACCTTC.

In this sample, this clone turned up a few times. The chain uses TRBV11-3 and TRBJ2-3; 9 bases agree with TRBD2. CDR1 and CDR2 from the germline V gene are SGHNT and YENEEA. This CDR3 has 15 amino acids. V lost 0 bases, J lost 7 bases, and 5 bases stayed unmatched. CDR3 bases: TGTGCCAGCAGCTTAGATAGCGGGGGTACATATACGCAGTATTTT. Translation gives CASSLDSGGTYTQYF.

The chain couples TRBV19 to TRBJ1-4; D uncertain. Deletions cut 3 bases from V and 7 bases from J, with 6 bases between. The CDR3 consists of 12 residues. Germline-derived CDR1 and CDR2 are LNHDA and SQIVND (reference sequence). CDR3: CASSIAGEKLFF. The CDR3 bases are TGTGCCAGTAGTATCGCGGGTGAAAAACTGTTTTTT.

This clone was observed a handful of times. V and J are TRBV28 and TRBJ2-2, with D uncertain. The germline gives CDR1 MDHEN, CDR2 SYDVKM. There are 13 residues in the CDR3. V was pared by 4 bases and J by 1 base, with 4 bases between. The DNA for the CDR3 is TGTGCCAGCAGTTCAGAGAACACCGGGGAGCTGTTTTTT. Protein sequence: CASSSENTGELFF.

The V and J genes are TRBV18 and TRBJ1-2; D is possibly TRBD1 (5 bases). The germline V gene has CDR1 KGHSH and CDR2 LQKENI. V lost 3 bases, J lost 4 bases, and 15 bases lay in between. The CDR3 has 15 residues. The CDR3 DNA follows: TGTGCCAGCTCACCGGGGCCAGGGAGTGGCTATGGCTACACCTTC. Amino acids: CASSPGPGSGYGYTF.

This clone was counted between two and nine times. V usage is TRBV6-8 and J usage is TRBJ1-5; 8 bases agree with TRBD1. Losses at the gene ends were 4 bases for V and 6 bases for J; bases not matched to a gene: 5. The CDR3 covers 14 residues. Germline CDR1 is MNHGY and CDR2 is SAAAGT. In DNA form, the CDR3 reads TGTGCCAGCAGTTTGACAGGGGATAGTCAGCCCCAGCATTTT. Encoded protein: CASSLTGDSQPQHF.

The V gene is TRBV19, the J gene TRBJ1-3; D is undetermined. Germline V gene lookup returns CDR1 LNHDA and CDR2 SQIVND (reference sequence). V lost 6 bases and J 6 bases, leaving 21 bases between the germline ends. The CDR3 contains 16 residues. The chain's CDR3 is CASSNLRGSLENTIYF. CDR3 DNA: TGTGCCAGTAGCAACCTCCGGGGATCGCTTGAAAACACCATATATTTT.

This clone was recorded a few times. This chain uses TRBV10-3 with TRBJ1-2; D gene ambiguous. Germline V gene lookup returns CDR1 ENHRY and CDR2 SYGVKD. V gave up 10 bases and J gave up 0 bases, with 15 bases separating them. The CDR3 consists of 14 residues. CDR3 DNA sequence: TGTGCCAGTAGACGGCAGCTGACTAACTATGGCTACACCTTC. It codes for CASRRQLTNYGYTF.

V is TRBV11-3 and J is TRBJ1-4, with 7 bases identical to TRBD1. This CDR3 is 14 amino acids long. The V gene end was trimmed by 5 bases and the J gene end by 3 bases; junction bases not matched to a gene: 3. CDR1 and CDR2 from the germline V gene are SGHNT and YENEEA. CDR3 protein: CASSPTGANEKLFF. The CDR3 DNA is TGTGCCAGCAGCCCCACAGGGGCTAATGAAAAACTGTTTTTT.

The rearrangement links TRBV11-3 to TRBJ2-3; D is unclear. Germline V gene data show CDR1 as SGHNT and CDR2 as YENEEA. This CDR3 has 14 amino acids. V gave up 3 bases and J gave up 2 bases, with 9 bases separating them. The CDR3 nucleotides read TGTGCCAGCAGCTTTGCACCCTCCACAGATACGCAGTATTTT. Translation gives CASSFAPSTDTQYF.

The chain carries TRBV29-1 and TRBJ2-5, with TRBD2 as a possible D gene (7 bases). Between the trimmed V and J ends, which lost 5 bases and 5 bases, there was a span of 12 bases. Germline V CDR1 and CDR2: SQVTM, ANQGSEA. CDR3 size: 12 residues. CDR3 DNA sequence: TGCAGCGTTTCAGGGAGGGGGGAGACCCAGTACTTC. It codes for CSVSGRGETQYF.

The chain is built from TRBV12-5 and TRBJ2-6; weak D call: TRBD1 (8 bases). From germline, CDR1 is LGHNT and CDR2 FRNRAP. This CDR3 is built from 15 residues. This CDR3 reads CASGDRNSGANVLTF. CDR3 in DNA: TGTGCCAGCGGGGACAGGAACTCTGGGGCCAACGTCCTGACTTTC.

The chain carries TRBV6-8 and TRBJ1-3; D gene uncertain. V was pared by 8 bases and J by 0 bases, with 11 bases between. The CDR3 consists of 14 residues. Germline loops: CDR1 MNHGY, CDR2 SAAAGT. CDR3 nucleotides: TGTGCCAGCCACTCGGCCCTCTCTGGAAACACCATATATTTT. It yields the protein CASHSALSGNTIYF.

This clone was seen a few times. CDR3 region: CASSLDCSAPARSWTEAFF. The DNA of the CDR3 is TGTGCCAGCAGCTTAGATTGCTCGGCCCCTGCCCGTTCCTGGACTGAAGCTTTCTTT. This rearrangement joins TRBV11-3 to TRBJ1-1, with unresolved D. Germline V gives CDR1 SGHNT, CDR2 YENEEA. Trimming removed 0 bases from V and 5 bases from J, with 25 bases in between. The CDR3 consists of 19 residues.

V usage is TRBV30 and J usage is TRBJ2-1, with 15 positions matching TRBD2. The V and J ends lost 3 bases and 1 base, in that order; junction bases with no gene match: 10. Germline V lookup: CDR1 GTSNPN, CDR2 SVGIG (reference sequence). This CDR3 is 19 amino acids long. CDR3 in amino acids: CAWRGQGLAGGPSYNEQFF. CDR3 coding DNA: TGTGCCTGGAGAGGGCAAGGACTAGCGGGGGGGCCATCCTACAATGAGCAGTTCTTC.

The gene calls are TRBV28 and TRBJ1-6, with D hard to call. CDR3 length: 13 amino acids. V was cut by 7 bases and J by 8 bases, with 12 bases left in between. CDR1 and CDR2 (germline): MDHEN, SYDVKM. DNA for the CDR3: TGTGCCAGCAATTCAGGTTATTATTCACCCCTCCACTTT. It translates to CASNSGYYSPLHF.

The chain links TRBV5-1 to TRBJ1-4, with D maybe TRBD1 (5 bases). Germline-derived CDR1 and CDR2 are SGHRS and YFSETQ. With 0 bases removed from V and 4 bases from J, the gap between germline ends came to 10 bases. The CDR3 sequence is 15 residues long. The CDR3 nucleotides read TGCGCCAGCAGCTTGGCCGGGGCCTATAATGAAAAACTGTTTTTT. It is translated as CASSLAGAYNEKLFF.

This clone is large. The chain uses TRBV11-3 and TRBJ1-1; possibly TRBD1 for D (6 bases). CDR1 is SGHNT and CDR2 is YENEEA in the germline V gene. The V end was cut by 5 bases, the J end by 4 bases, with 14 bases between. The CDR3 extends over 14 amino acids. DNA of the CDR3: TGTGCCAGCAGCGCCTACAGGGAAGCCACTGAAGCTTTCTTT. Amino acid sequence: CASSAYREATEAFF. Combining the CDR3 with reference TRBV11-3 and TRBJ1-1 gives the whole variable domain EAGVVQSPRYKIIEKKQPVAFWCNPISGHNTLYWYLQNLGQGPELLIRYENEEAVDDSQLPKDRFSAERLKGVDSTLKIQPAELGDSAVYLCASSAYREATEAFFGQGTRLTVV.

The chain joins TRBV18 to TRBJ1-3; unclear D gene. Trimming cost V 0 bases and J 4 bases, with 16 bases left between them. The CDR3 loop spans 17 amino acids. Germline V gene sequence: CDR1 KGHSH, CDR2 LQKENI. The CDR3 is CASSPPGSLGGGNTIYF. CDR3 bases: TGTGCCAGCTCACCACCAGGATCCTTAGGAGGAGGAAACACCATATATTTT. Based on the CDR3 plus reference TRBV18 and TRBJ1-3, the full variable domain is NAGVMQNPRHLVRRRGQEARLRCSPMKGHSHVYWYRQLPEEGLKFMVYLQKENIIDESGMPKERFSAEFPKEGPSILRIQQVVRGDSAAYFCASSPPGSLGGGNTIYFGEGSWLTVV.

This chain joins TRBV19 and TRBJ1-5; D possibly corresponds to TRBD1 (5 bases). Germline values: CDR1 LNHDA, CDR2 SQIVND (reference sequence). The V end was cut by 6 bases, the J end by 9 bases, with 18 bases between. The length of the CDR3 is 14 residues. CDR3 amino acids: CASSGGYVGVPQHF. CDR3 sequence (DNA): TGTGCCAGTAGCGGGGGATACGTGGGAGTGCCCCAGCATTTT.

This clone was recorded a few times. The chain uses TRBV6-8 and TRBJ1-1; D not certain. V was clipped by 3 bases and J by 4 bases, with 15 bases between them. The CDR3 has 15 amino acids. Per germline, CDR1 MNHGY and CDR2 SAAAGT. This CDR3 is CASSYRAATRTEAFF. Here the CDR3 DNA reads TGTGCCAGCAGTTATCGCGCCGCAACACGCACTGAAGCTTTCTTT.

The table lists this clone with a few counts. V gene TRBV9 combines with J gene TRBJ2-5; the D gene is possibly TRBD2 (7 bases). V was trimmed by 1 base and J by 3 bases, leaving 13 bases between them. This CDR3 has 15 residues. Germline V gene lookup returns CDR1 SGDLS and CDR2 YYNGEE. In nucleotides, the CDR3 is TGTGCCAGCAGCGTATCGGGGGGCCAGAAAGAGACCCAGTACTTC. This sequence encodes CASSVSGGQKETQYF.